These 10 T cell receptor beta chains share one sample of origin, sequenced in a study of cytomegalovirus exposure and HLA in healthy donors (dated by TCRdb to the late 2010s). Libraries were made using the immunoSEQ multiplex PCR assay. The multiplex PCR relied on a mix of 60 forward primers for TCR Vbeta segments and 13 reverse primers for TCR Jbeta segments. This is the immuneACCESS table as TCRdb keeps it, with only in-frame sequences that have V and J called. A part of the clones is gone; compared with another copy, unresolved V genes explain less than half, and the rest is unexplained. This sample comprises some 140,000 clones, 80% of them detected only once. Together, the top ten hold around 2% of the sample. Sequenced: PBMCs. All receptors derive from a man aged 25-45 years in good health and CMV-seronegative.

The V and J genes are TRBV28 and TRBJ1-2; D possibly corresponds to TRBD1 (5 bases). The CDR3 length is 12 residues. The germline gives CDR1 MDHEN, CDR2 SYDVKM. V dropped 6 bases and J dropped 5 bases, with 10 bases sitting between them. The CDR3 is CASSRSGYGYTF. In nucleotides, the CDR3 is TGTGCCAGCAGCCGGTCAGGGTATGGCTACACCTTC.

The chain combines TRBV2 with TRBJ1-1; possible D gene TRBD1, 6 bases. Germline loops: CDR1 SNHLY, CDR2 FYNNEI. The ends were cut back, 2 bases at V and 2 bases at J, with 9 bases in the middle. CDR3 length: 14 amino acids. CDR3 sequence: CASSERGHNTEAFF. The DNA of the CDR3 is TGTGCCAGCAGTGAAAGGGGACACAACACTGAAGCTTTCTTT.

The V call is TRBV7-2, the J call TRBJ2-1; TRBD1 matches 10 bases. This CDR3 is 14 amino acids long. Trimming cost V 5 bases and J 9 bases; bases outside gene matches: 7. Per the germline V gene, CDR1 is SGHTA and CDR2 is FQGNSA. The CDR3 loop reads CASSLSGTGVEQFF. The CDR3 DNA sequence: TGTGCCAGCAGCCTCTCCGGGACAGGGGTTGAGCAGTTCTTC.

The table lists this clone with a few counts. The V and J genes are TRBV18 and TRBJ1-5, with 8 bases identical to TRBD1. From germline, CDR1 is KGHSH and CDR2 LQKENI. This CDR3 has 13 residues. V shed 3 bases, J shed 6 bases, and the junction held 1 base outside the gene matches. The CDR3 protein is CASSPTGGQPQHF. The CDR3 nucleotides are TGTGCCAGCTCACCTACAGGGGGTCAGCCCCAGCATTTT. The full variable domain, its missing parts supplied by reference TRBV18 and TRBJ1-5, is NAGVMQNPRHLVRRRGQEARLRCSPMKGHSHVYWYRQLPEEGLKFMVYLQKENIIDESGMPKERFSAEFPKEGPSILRIQQVVRGDSAAYFCASSPTGGQPQHFGDGTRLSIL.

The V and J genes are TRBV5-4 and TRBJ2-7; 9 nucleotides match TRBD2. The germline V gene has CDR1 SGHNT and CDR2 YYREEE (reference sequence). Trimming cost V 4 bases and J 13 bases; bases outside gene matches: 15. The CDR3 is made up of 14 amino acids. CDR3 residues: CASSGGTSRNDEYF. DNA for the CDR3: TGTGCCAGCAGCGGAGGGACTAGCCGAAATGATGAATACTTC.

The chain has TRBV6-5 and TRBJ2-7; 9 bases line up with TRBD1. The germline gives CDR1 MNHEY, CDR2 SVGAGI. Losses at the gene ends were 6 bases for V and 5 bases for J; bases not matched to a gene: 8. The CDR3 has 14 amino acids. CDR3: CASRRQGGEDEQYF. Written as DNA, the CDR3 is TGTGCCAGCAGGAGACAGGGGGGTGAGGACGAGCAGTACTTC.

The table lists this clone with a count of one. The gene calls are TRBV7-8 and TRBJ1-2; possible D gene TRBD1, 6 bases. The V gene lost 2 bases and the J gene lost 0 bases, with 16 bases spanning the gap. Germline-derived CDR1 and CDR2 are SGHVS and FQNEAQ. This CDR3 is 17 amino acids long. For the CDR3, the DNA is TGTGCCAGCAGCTTACCCGGAGCGGGGGCTCCTAACTATGGCTACACCTTC. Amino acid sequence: CASSLPGAGAPNYGYTF.

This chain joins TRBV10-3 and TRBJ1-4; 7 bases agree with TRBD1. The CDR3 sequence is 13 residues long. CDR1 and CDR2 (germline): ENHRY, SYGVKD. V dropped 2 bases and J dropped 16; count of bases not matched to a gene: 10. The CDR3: CAISEGTESPPFF. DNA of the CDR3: TGTGCCATCAGTGAGGGGACAGAATCACCTCCGTTTTTT.

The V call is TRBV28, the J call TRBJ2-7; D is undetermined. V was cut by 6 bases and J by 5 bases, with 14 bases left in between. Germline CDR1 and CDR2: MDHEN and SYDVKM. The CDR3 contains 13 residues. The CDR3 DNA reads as TGTGCCAGCAGCCCGACACCTTTCCACGAGCAGTACTTC. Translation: CASSPTPFHEQYF.

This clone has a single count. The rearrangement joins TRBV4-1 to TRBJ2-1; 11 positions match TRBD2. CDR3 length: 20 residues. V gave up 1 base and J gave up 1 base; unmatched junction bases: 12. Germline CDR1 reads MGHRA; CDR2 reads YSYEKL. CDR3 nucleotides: TGCGCCAGCAGCCAAGTCTTGCTGCTAGCGGGAGGAAGATCCTACAATGAGCAGTTCTTC. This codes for CASSQVLLLAGGRSYNEQFF.